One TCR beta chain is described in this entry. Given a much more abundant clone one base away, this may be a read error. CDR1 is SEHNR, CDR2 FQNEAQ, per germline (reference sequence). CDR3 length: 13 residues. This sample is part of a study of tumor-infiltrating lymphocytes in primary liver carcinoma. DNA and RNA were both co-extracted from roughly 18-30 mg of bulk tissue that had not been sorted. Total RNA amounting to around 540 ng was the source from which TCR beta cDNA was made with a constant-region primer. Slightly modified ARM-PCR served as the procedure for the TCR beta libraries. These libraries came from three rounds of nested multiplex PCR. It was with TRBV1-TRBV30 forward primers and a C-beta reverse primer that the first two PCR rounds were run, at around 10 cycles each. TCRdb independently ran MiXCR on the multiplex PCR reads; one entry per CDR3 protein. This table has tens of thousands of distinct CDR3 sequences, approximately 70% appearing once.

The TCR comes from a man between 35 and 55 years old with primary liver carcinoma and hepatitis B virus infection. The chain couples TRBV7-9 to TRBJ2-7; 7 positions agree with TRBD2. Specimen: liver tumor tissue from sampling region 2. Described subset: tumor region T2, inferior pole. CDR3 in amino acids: CTSGLDRGAGQYF. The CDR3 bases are TGTACCAGCGGACTAGATCGAGGGGCCGGGCAGTACTTC.